This T cell receptor beta chain was documented in a study of blood T cell repertoires in COVID-19. As for the study in general: Sites in the United States, Italy and Spain provided acute and convalescent COVID-19 samples.

Only in-frame clones appear in the TCRdb table, and some are missing; sequencing was by immunoSEQ multiplex PCR. The sample has 150,000 to 200,000 clones; about 86% are singletons. The germline CDR1 and CDR2 sequences are LNHDA and SQIVND (reference sequence). CDR3 length: 17 amino acids. V was trimmed by 1 base and J by 0 bases, leaving 15 bases between them. Sequenced: peripheral blood. V is TRBV19 and J is TRBJ1-2; D perhaps matches TRBD1 (5 bases). The origin of this receptor is a woman aged 55-70 years with COVID-19, enrolled during active disease. The chain's CDR3 is CASSIVPVDKANYGYTF. CDR3 nucleotides: TGTGCCAGTAGTATAGTACCCGTGGACAAAGCTAACTATGGCTACACCTTC.